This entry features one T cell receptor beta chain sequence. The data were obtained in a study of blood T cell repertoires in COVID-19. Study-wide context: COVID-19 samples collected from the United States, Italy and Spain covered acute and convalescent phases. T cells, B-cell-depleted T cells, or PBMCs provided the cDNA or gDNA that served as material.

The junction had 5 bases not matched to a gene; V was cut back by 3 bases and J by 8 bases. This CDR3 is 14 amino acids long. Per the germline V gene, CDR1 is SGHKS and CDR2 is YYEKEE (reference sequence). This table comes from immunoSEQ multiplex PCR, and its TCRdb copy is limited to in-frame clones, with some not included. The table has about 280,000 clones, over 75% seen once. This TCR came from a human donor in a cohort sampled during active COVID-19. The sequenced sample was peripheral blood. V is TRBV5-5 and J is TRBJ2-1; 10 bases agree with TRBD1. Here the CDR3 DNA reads TGTGCCAGCAGCTCCGGACAGGGGGTCTATGAGCAGTTCTTC. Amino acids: CASSSGQGVYEQFF.